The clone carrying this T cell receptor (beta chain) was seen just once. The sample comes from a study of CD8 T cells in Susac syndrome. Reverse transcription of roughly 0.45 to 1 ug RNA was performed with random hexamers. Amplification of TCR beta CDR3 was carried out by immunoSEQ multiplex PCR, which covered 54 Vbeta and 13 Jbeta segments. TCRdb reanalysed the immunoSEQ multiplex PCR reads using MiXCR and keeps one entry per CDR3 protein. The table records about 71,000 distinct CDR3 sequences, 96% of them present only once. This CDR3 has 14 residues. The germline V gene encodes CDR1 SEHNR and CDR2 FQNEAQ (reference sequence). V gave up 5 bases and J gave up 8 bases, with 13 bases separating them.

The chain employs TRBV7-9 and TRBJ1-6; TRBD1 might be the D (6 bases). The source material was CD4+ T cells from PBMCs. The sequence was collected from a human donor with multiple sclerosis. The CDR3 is CASSLQGWDSPLHF. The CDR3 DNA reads TGTGCCAGCAGCCTCCAGGGGTGGGATTCACCCCTCCACTTT.